This passage covers 20 T cell receptor beta chains from one sample sequenced in a study of identical twins. TCRdb called the 5' RACE reads again in MiXCR, with one record for every CDR3 protein. This sample has fewer than 650,000 distinct CDR3 sequences, with around 7.5% found just once. The same specimen was also included in a second study, on yellow fever vaccine responses in identical twins.

The specimen sequenced was PBMCs. The receptors were gathered from a woman aged 18-29 years in good health.

The V call is TRBV6-1, the J call TRBJ2-3; TRBD2 aligns across 7 bases. The junction had 5 bases not matched to a gene; V was cut back by 6 bases and J by 14 bases. The CDR3 contains 10 residues. CDR1 MNHNS and CDR2 SASEGT come from the germline V gene. CDR3 in amino acids: CASRGSSGYF. The CDR3 DNA reads TGTGCCAGCAGGGGGTCTAGCGGGTATTTT.

This clonotype was seen ten or more times. The V and J genes are TRBV5-1 and TRBJ1-4, with unresolved D. Germline V gene lookup returns CDR1 SGHRS and CDR2 YFSETQ. This CDR3 comprises 15 residues. Trimming left V 3 bases short and J 3 bases short, with 12 bases between. CDR3 bases: TGCGCCAGCAGCTCCCAAGGAATTGCTAATGAAAAACTGTTTTTT. Its translation is CASSSQGIANEKLFF. The whole variable domain, filled in from reference TRBV5-1 and TRBJ1-4, reads KAGVTQTPRYLIKTRGQQVTLSCSPISGHRSVSWYQQTPGQGLQFLFEYFSETQRNKGNFPGRFSGRQFSNSRSEMNVSTLELGDSALYLCASSSQGIANEKLFFGSGTQLSVL.

The chain has TRBV24-1 and TRBJ2-3; 7 nucleotides match TRBD2. Germline V lookup: CDR1 KGHDR, CDR2 SFDVKD. Trimming took 3 bases from V and 3 from J; bases not matched to a gene: 11. CDR3 length equals 17 residues. This chain's CDR3 is CATSDPAAGGGTDTQYF. CDR3 in DNA: TGTGCCACCAGTGATCCCGCAGCTGGGGGAGGGACAGATACGCAGTATTTT.

In its sample, this clonotype was seen a few times. The chain recombines TRBV6-5 with TRBJ1-2; 7 nucleotides agree with TRBD1. This CDR3 comprises 13 residues. Trimming cost V 4 bases and J 8 bases; bases outside gene matches: 7. Germline V gives CDR1 MNHEY, CDR2 SVGAGI. This CDR3 reads CASSWTGGGGYTF. CDR3 bases: TGTGCCAGCAGTTGGACAGGTGGCGGAGGCTACACCTTC.

This rearrangement joins TRBV12-3 or TRBV12-4 to TRBJ1-4, with 7 bases that match TRBD1. The CDR3 has 15 amino acids. The V segment lost 7 bases and the J segment 8 bases; nucleotides outside the gene matches: 13. The CDR3 bases are TGTGCCAGCATGGGGCGCCGGGACAGTGGCGAAAAACTGTTTTTT. It encodes CASMGRRDSGEKLFF.

This clonotype came up many times. This chain links TRBV7-6 with TRBJ2-4; D is unresolved. In germline, CDR1 is SGHVS, CDR2 FNYEAQ. The V end was cut by 8 bases, the J end by 0 bases, with 11 bases between. The CDR3 runs 14 residues. The CDR3 loop is CASPLGVAKNIQYF. CDR3 coding DNA: TGTGCCAGCCCCCTTGGGGTAGCCAAAAACATTCAGTACTTC.

V usage is TRBV2 and J usage is TRBJ1-1; D unclear. This CDR3 spans 13 amino acids. CDR1 is SNHLY, CDR2 FYNNEI, per germline. V shed 6 bases and J shed 0 bases, with 8 bases lying between them. The CDR3 region has the DNA TGTGCCAGCAGGTTCAGTATGAACACTGAAGCTTTCTTT. The encoded protein is CASRFSMNTEAFF.

The CDR3 DNA follows: TGTGCCAGCAGGGACTCCGGGACAGAGAATGAAAAACTGTTTTTT. Its translation: CASRDSGTENEKLFF. The chain couples TRBV6-5 to TRBJ1-4; 7 nucleotides match TRBD1. Germline CDR1 and CDR2: MNHEY and SVGAGI. This CDR3 region has 15 residues. V dropped 6 bases and J dropped 5; count of bases not matched to a gene: 9.

This clonotype occurred many times. The V and J genes are TRBV7-9 and TRBJ2-7, with 12 bases aligning to TRBD1. The V gene's germline CDR1 is SEHNR and CDR2 FQNEAQ (reference sequence). The V gene end was trimmed by 4 bases and the J gene end by 6 bases; junction bases not matched to a gene: 10. This CDR3 region has 16 residues. The CDR3 DNA reads as TGTGCCAGCAGCTCGCATACCGGGACAGGGGGCGTCGAGCAGTACGTC. Protein sequence: CASSSHTGTGGVEQYV.

V and J are TRBV5-8 and TRBJ2-3; 11 nucleotides align to TRBD2. Germline CDR1 SGHTS, CDR2 YDEGEE. J lost 1 base, V lost 0 bases, and 4 bases had no gene match. The CDR3 runs to 17 residues. As DNA, the CDR3 is TGTGCCAGCAGCTTGGCCCCGGGACTAGCGGGCACAGATACGCAGTATTTT. Translated, it gives CASSLAPGLAGTDTQYF. The full variable domain, its missing parts supplied by reference TRBV5-8 and TRBJ2-3, is EAGVTQSPTHLIKTRGQQATLRCSPISGHTSVYWYQQALGLGLQFLLWYDEGEERNRGNFPPRFSGRQFPNYSSELNVNALELEDSALYLCASSLAPGLAGTDTQYFGPGTRLTVL.

The chain carries TRBV6-1 and TRBJ1-6; the match to TRBD1 covers 8 bases. Per the germline V gene, CDR1 is MNHNS and CDR2 is SASEGT. The J segment lost 8 bases and the V segment lost 4 bases, leaving 7 bases of the junction unmatched. CDR3 length equals 15 residues. The CDR3 nucleotides are TGTGCCAGCAGTGTTGGGACAGGATTGGATTCACCCCTCCACTTT. Its protein is CASSVGTGLDSPLHF.

The V gene is TRBV20-1, the J gene TRBJ2-1, with TRBD2 matching 15 bases. The CDR3 runs to 14 residues. Trimming cost V 6 bases and J 8 bases; bases outside gene matches: 5. Germline CDR1 reads DFQATT; CDR2 reads SNEGSKA (reference sequence). In DNA form, the CDR3 reads TGCAGTGCAGGACTAGCGGGGGGGCGTGATGAGCAGTTCTTC. Protein product: CSAGLAGGRDEQFF.

Many counts were recorded for this clonotype. The genes are TRBV24-1 and TRBJ2-3; 9 bases line up with TRBD2. The CDR3 totals 20 residues. Germline assignment: CDR1 KGHDR and CDR2 SFDVKD. The V and J ends lost 8 bases and 2 bases, in that order; junction bases with no gene match: 22. The CDR3 DNA follows: TGTGCCACCAAAAGTGATACGAGTTGGGCTAGCGGGGACTTCACAGATACGCAGTATTTT. Translated, it gives CATKSDTSWASGDFTDTQYF.

This clonotype was recorded a few times. The chain employs TRBV20-1 and TRBJ2-1; 7 bases agree with TRBD2. Germline lookup yields CDR1 DFQATT and CDR2 SNEGSKA (reference sequence). V lost 3 bases, J lost 5 bases, and 7 bases stayed unmatched. The CDR3 loop spans 14 amino acids. This chain's CDR3 is CSASVRGDHNEQFF. CDR3 in DNA: TGCAGTGCTAGTGTCCGGGGGGATCACAATGAGCAGTTCTTC.

This clonotype was found a few times. V and J are TRBV7-9 and TRBJ2-5; D is unresolved. The V end was cut by 10 bases, the J end by 1 base, with 19 bases between. Germline CDR1 reads SEHNR; CDR2 reads FQNEAQ (reference sequence). The CDR3 spans 15 residues. The CDR3, as DNA: TGTGCCACTACGGGCCGCCCAAAGGGCCAAGAGACCCAGTACTTC. Its protein product is CATTGRPKGQETQYF. Drawing the rest from reference TRBV7-9 and TRBJ2-5, the complete variable domain is DTGVSQNPRHKITKRGQNVTFRCDPISEHNRLYWYRQTLGQGPEFLTYFQNEAQLEKSRLLSDRFSAERPKGSFSTLEIQRTEQGDSAMYLCATTGRPKGQETQYFGPGTRLLVL.

This clonotype was counted a few times. The DNA of the CDR3 is TGCGCCAGCAGCTTTGGAGTTGGGGGCAGCACAGATACGCAGTATTTT. This encodes CASSFGVGGSTDTQYF. The V call is TRBV5-1, the J call TRBJ2-3, with D possibly matching TRBD1 (6 bases). V was trimmed by 2 bases and J by 0 bases, leaving 13 bases between them. The CDR3 length is 16 residues. Per the germline V gene, CDR1 is SGHRS and CDR2 is YFSETQ.

The chain has TRBV18 and TRBJ1-1, with TRBD1 matching over 9 bases. CDR1 is KGHSH and CDR2 is LQKENI in the germline V gene. The length of the CDR3 is 15 residues. V gave up 3 bases and J gave up 4 bases; unmatched junction bases: 6. The DNA of the CDR3 is TGTGCCAGCTCACCCGGGACAGGGTTGTTCACTGAAGCTTTCTTT. Protein sequence: CASSPGTGLFTEAFF. The entire variable domain, with the rest obtained from reference TRBV18 and TRBJ1-1, is as follows: NAGVMQNPRHLVRRRGQEARLRCSPMKGHSHVYWYRQLPEEGLKFMVYLQKENIIDESGMPKERFSAEFPKEGPSILRIQQVVRGDSAAYFCASSPGTGLFTEAFFGQGTRLTVV.

This clonotype was observed at least ten times. The chain couples TRBV5-1 to TRBJ2-5; D is possibly TRBD1 (6 bases). Germline-derived CDR1 and CDR2 are SGHRS and YFSETQ. Trimming shortened V by 1 base and J by 0 bases, and 13 bases separated the two germline ends. The CDR3 extends over 16 amino acids. CDR3 protein: CASSLSGTPNQETQYF. CDR3 nucleotide sequence: TGCGCCAGCAGCTTGTCCGGGACACCGAACCAAGAGACCCAGTACTTC.

This clonotype was seen many times. The genes are TRBV7-9 and TRBJ1-2, with TRBD1 as a possible D gene (5 bases). Germline V CDR1 and CDR2: SEHNR, FQNEAQ (reference sequence). V was pared by 5 bases and J by 4 bases, with 20 bases between. The CDR3 runs to 16 residues. CDR3 DNA sequence: TGTGCCAGCAGCCCAATCGCGGGACGGGAATTCTATGGCTACACCTTC. Translating gives CASSPIAGREFYGYTF.

This chain joins TRBV20-1 and TRBJ2-4, with 11 bases that match TRBD1. Losses at the gene ends were 4 bases for V and 8 bases for J; bases not matched to a gene: 10. The V gene's germline CDR1 is DFQATT and CDR2 SNEGSKA (reference sequence). CDR3 size: 15 residues. This CDR3 reads CSANLGGTGGYIQYF. CDR3 in DNA: TGCAGTGCTAACCTAGGCGGGACAGGGGGATACATTCAGTACTTC.